One sample yielded the 2 T cell receptor beta chains listed below, sequenced in a study of vaccination effects on CD4 cells after COVID-19. Only in-frame clones appear in the TCRdb table, and some are missing; sequencing was by immunoSEQ multiplex PCR. In the table there are 72,000 or so clones, over 70% of which are singletons. These receptors' targets are unknown. Investigators separated out CD4+ T cells once about eleven days of culture had passed. Participants got two doses of BNT162b2 or mRNA-1273 vaccine. The specimen comprised CD4+ T cells from PBMCs cultured without peptide, sampled after COVID-19 vaccination. These TCRs come from a human donor who received a COVID-19 vaccine.

V usage is TRBV5-6 and J usage is TRBJ2-1; 9 nucleotides align to TRBD1. The V gene's germline CDR1 is SGHDT and CDR2 YYEEEE. The trim removed 4 bases at V and 2 bases at J, leaving 7 bases unmatched. The CDR3 covers 16 residues. The CDR3 reads CASSPQTGGTYNEQFF. The CDR3 nucleotides read TGTGCCAGCAGCCCGCAGACAGGGGGAACCTACAATGAGCAGTTCTTC.

The CDR3 protein is CAISERTVGEQYV. The CDR3 bases are TGTGCCATCAGTGAGAGGACGGTCGGTGAGCAGTACGTC. This chain joins TRBV10-3 and TRBJ2-7; the D is unclear. This CDR3 spans 13 amino acids. From germline, CDR1 is ENHRY and CDR2 SYGVKD. The germline V and J ends were trimmed by 2 bases and 7 bases, with 12 bases remaining between them.